This T cell receptor (beta chain) was retrieved from a study of blood T cell repertoires in COVID-19. Study background: Sites in the United States, Italy and Spain provided acute and convalescent COVID-19 samples. T cells, B-cell-depleted T cells, or PBMCs provided the cDNA or gDNA that served as material.

Methods used by the authors: By means of reference gene primer amplification, nucleated cell counts were estimated. Repertoires were generated with immunoSEQ multiplex PCR, while TCRdb's copy carries only in-frame clones and drops some. The D gene and trimming were derived from the DNA, and the V and J assignments and clone size from that table. Altogether 300,000 to 450,000 clones are present, about 80% being singletons, with the ten largest covering more than 0.85%. Looked up from germline, CDR1 is MNHEY and CDR2 is SVGAGI. V gave up 5 bases and J gave up 6 bases, with 12 bases separating them. The CDR3 is 13 amino acids.

Sequenced sample: peripheral blood. This TCR was recovered from a human donor with acute or convalescent COVID-19. The donor label of this sample is uncertain. The chain joins TRBV6-5 to TRBJ2-3; no clear D gene. CDR3 in amino acids: CASSNQIPDTQYF. DNA of the CDR3: TGTGCCAGCAGTAACCAGATTCCCGATACGCAGTATTTT.